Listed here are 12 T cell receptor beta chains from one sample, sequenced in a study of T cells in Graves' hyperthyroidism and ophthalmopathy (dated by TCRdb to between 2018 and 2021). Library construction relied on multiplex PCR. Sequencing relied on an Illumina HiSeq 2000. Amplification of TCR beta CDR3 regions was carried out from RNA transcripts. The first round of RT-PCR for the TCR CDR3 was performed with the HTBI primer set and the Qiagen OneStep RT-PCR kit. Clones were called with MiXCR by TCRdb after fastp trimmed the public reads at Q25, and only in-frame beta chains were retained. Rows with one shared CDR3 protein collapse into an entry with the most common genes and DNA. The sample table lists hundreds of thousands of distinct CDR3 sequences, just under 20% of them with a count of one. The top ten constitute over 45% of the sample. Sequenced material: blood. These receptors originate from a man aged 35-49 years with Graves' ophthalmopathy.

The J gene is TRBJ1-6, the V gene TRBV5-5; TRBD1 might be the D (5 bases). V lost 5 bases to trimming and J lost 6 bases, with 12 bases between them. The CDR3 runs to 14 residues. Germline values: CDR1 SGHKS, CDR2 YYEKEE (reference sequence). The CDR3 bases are TGTGCCAGCAGTCAGATGACAGCTAATTCACCCCTCCACTTT. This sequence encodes CASSQMTANSPLHF.

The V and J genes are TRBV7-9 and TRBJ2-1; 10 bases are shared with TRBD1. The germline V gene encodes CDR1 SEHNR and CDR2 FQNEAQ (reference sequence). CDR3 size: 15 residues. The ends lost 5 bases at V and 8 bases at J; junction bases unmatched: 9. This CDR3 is CASSARDRGVDEQFF. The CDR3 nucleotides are TGTGCCAGCAGCGCTCGGGACAGGGGTGTCGATGAGCAGTTCTTC.

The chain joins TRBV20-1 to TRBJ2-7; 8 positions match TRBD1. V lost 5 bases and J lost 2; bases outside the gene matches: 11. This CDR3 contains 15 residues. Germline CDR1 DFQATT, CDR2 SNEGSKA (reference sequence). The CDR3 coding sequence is TGCAGTGCTGTACGCCCGGGACAGGCCCCCTACGAGCAGTACTTC. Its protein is CSAVRPGQAPYEQYF.

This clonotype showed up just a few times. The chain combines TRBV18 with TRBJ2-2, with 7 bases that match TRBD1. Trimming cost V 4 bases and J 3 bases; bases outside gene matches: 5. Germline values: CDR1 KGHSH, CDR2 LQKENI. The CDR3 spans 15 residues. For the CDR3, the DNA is TGTGCCAGCTCACTTAGACAGGGCGACACCGGGGAGCTGTTTTTT. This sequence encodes CASSLRQGDTGELFF. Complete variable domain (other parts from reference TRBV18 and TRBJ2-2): NAGVMQNPRHLVRRRGQEARLRCSPMKGHSHVYWYRQLPEEGLKFMVYLQKENIIDESGMPKERFSAEFPKEGPSILRIQQVVRGDSAAYFCASSLRQGDTGELFFGEGSRLTVL.

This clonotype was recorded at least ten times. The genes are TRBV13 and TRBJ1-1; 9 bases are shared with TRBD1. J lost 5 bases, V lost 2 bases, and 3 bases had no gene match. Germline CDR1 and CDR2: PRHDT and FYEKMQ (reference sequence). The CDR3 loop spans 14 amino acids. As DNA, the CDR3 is TGTGCCAGCAGCTTAAACAGGGGGCGAACTGAAGCTTTCTTT. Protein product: CASSLNRGRTEAFF. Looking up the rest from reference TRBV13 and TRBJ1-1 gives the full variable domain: AAGVIQSPRHLIKEKRETATLKCYPIPRHDTVYWYQQGPGQDPQFLISFYEKMQSDKGSIPDRFSAQQFSDYHSELNMSSLELGDSALYFCASSLNRGRTEAFFGQGTRLTVV.

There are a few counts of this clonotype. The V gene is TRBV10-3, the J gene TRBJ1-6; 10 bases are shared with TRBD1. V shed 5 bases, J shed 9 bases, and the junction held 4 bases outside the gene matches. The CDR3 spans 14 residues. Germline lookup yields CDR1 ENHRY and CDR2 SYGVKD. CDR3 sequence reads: CAISQGQGTSPLHF. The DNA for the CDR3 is TGTGCCATCAGTCAGGGACAGGGGACTTCACCCCTCCACTTT.

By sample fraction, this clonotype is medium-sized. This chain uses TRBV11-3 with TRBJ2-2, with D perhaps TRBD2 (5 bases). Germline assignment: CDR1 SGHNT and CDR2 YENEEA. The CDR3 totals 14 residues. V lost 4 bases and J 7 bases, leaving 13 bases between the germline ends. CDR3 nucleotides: TGTGCCAGCAGCTACAGAGGGAAGAACGGGGAGCTGTTTTTT. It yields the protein CASSYRGKNGELFF.

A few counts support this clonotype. CDR3 DNA sequence: TGTGCCAGTAGTATAAAACTAGCGATGGCCTACGAGCAGTACTTC. It codes for CASSIKLAMAYEQYF. The chain has TRBV19 and TRBJ2-7, with 7 bases lining up with TRBD2. The germline CDR1 and CDR2 sequences are LNHDA and SQIVND (reference sequence). The J segment lost 2 bases and the V segment lost 2 bases, leaving 6 bases of the junction unmatched. This CDR3 has 15 residues. Full variable domain (missing parts from reference TRBV19 and TRBJ2-7): DGGITQSPKYLFRKEGQNVTLSCEQNLNHDAMYWYRQDPGQGLRLIYYSQIVNDFQKGDIAEGYSVSREKKESFPLTVTSAQKNPTAFYLCASSIKLAMAYEQYFGPGTRLTVT.

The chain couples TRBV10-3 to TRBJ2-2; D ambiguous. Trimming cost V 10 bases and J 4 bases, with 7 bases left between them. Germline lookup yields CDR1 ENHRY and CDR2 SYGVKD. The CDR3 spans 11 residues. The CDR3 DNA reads TGTGCCACCCAAGTCACCGGGGAGCTGTTTTTT. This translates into CATQVTGELFF.

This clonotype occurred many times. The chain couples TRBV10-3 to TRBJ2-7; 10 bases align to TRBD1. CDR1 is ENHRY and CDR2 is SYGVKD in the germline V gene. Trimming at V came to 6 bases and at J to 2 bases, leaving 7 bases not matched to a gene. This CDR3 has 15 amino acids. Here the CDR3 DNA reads TGTGCCATCAGGGCCGGGACAGGGGCCACCTACGAGCAGTACTTC. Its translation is CAIRAGTGATYEQYF.

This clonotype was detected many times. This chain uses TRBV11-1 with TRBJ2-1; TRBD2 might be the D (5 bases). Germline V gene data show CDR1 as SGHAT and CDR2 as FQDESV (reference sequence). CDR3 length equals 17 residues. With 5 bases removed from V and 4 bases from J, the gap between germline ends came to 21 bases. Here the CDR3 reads CASSALSRTRGYNEQFF. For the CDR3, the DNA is TGTGCCAGCAGCGCCTTGAGTCGCACTAGAGGGTACAATGAGCAGTTCTTC.

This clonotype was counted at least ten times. In nucleotides, the CDR3 is TGTGCCAGCAGTAACAGGGCAAAGGGCTACACCTTC. Protein product: CASSNRAKGYTF. The rearrangement uses TRBV2 and TRBJ1-2, with D perhaps TRBD1 (6 bases). The CDR3 spans 12 residues. Germline V gives CDR1 SNHLY, CDR2 FYNNEI. The V end lost 5 bases, the J end lost 8 bases, and 12 bases lay between the germline ends. Together with reference TRBV2 and TRBJ1-2, the CDR3 gives the full variable domain: EPEVTQTPSHQVTQMGQEVILRCVPISNHLYFYWYRQILGQKVEFLVSFYNNEISEKSEIFDDQFSVERPDGSNFTLKIRSTKLEDSAMYFCASSNRAKGYTFGSGTRLTVV.